This entry features one T cell receptor beta chain sequence. Its antigen is unknown. These data are taken from a study of T cell responses to AZD1222 COVID-19 vaccine. Across the whole study: Second doses that came at about 4 or about 12 weeks were put together.

Whole-study results and caveats: Repertoire sampling was restricted to post-peak T cell response timepoints. The sample set comprised mostly white British donors with more females, and clonal diversity was possibly underestimated. Baseline seropositives among AZD1222 recipients totaled only six or seven.

Germline assignment: CDR1 ENHRY and CDR2 SYGVKD. The ends were cut back, 3 bases at V and 6 bases at J, with 11 bases in the middle. The CDR3 has 14 amino acids. Profiled with immunoSEQ multiplex PCR; TCRdb holds only in-frame clones, not every one. Of roughly 92,000 clones in the sample, 90% were seen once. The clonotype was recovered from an adult in good health. This chain joins TRBV10-3 and TRBJ1-4, with D possibly matching TRBD1 (6 bases). The sequenced sample was peripheral blood, obtained on day 0 of AZD1222 vaccination. The CDR3 sequence: CAISDSGADEKLFF. In nucleotides, the CDR3 is TGTGCCATCAGTGATTCGGGGGCAGATGAAAAACTGTTTTTT.